This TCR beta chain appears in the sequencing data of a study of blood T cell repertoires in COVID-19. There are 14 residues in the CDR3. Trimming removed 0 bases at V and 8 bases at J, with 10 bases between. Germline CDR1 KGHSY, CDR2 FQNENV. Profiled with immunoSEQ multiplex PCR; TCRdb holds only in-frame clones, not every one. The sample lists about 250,000 clones; about 90% were seen once. V gene TRBV16 combines with J gene TRBJ1-4; D is uncertain. Sequences were obtained from PBMCs or T cells enriched from blood (not recorded which). This clonotype was obtained from a woman under 40 with acute COVID-19. The CDR3 is CASSQSPYGEKLFF. The CDR3 DNA follows: TGTGCCAGCAGCCAATCCCCATACGGGGAAAAACTGTTTTTT.